This T cell receptor beta chain was captured by sequencing in a study of cytomegalovirus exposure and HLA in healthy donors. Points from the study as a whole: Productive rates of about 87% or about 30% were seen for most TCR beta V segments in an earlier analysis. A later analysis revealed that TCR association rates differed between HLA loci, peaking at DRB1 and bottoming out at HLA-C. The authors enumerated roughly 160 TCR beta chains as linked to cytomegalovirus.

Use of 60 Vbeta and 13 Jbeta primers characterized the PCR. Per the study methods: A later analysis counted 80 million or so unique TCR beta chains, some 11 million shared. Assay used: immunoSEQ multiplex PCR; TCRdb lists only in-frame clones, some missing. V, J and clone size reflect that table, while D and trimming were determined from the DNA. The sample has about 190,000 clones, more than 65% seen once. Notes on this clone: Its matching antigen is unknown.

The sample comprised PBMCs. The receptor was derived from a woman in her twenties or thirties in good health and CMV-seropositive.

CDR3: CASSLVDRGGSTGEQFF. In DNA form, the CDR3 reads TGTGCCAGCAGCTTAGTAGATCGGGGCGGGAGCACGGGTGAGCAGTTCTTC. V gene TRBV11-2 combines with J gene TRBJ2-1; 7 bases map to TRBD2. V lost 1 base to trimming and J lost 9 bases; unmatched junction nucleotides: 15. Per germline, CDR1 SGHAT and CDR2 FQNNGV. This CDR3 has 17 residues.